The rows below give T cell receptor beta chains drawn from one sample of a study of identical twins. TCRdb analysed the 5' RACE reads with MiXCR anew, one entry per CDR3 protein. Of 200,000 to 250,000 distinct CDR3 sequences listed, 6.5% to 8.5% were seen once; the top ten hold approximately 2%. This sample was also put to use in a study of yellow fever vaccine responses in identical twins.

Sequencing was done on a sample of memory (CD45RO+) T cells sorted from blood. The receptors were sampled from a woman aged 18-35 years in good health. Each CDR3 is given with its conserved first and last residue. D genes are given only for firm matches. The size field is filled for only some rows; it gives once, few, many or a size class.

v_call	d_call	clone_size	j_call	cdr3_aa	cdr3_nt
TRBV11-2	.	few	TRBJ2-5	CASSSLMETQYF	TGTGCCAGCAGCTCACTTATGGAGACCCAGTACTTC
TRBV3-1	TRBD2	.	TRBJ2-4	CASTEASGGGNIQYF	TGTGCCAGCACCGAAGCAAGCGGGGGAGGGAACATTCAGTACTTC
TRBV28	.	few	TRBJ2-7	CASRETVREQYF	TGTGCCAGCAGAGAGACAGTGAGGGAGCAGTACTTC
TRBV9	TRBD2	few	TRBJ2-5	CASSVRSILAGAQETQYF	TGTGCCAGCAGCGTAAGATCGATATTAGCGGGAGCCCAGGAGACCCAGTACTTC
TRBV7-2	.	few	TRBJ2-3	CASSRDLGTDTQYF	TGTGCCAGCAGCCGGGACTTGGGGACAGATACGCAGTATTTT
TRBV6-4	TRBD2	.	TRBJ2-1	CASARGSGDYNEQFF	TGTGCCAGCGCCCGAGGAAGCGGGGATTACAATGAGCAGTTCTTC
TRBV28	TRBD1	many	TRBJ1-4	CASSPQGDFNEKLFF	TGTGCCAGCAGTCCTCAGGGGGATTTTAATGAAAAACTGTTTTTT
TRBV5-1	.	many	TRBJ1-1	CASSLDHNTEAFF	TGCGCCAGCAGCTTGGATCACAACACTGAAGCTTTCTTT
TRBV7-2	.	many	TRBJ2-7	CASSLIPYEQYF	TGTGCCAGCAGCTTGATCCCCTACGAGCAGTACTTC
TRBV2	TRBD2	few	TRBJ2-1	CASSESPSGNIYEQFF	TGTGCCAGCTCCGAGTCGCCTAGCGGGAATATATATGAGCAGTTCTTC
TRBV19	.	.	TRBJ1-1	CASSPRDPGSTEAFF	TGTGCCAGTAGTCCTCGGGACCCTGGGAGCACTGAAGCTTTCTTT
TRBV6-5	.	many	TRBJ2-5	CASSYSRGETQYF	TGTGCCAGCAGTTACTCTCGGGGAGAGACCCAGTACTTC
TRBV25-1	.	few	TRBJ1-1	CASRGDGVQAEAFF	TGTGCCAGCAGGGGGGACGGTGTACAGGCTGAAGCTTTCTTT
TRBV12-3/TRBV12-4	.	many	TRBJ2-7	CASRLRDGSTYEQYF	TGTGCCAGCAGGCTCCGGGACGGGTCCACCTACGAGCAGTACTTC
TRBV7-2	.	few	TRBJ2-5	CASSLDLAQQETQYF	TGTGCCAGCAGCTTAGATCTAGCGCAACAAGAGACCCAGTACTTC
TRBV6-1	.	few	TRBJ2-7	CASRSVEGGGNEQYF	TGTGCCAGCAGATCTGTCGAAGGGGGGGGGAACGAGCAGTACTTC
TRBV11-2	TRBD2	.	TRBJ2-7	CASSLLGGSGYEQYF	TGTGCCAGCAGCTTGCTAGGTGGTAGCGGGTACGAGCAGTACTTC
TRBV6-2/TRBV6-3	TRBD1	many	TRBJ1-5	CASSYQQGALPGQPQHF	TGTGCCAGCAGTTATCAACAGGGGGCGCTTCCTGGGCAGCCCCAGCATTTT
TRBV18	.	many	TRBJ2-1	CASSPSGDTEQFF	TGTGCCAGCTCGCCCTCAGGGGACACCGAGCAGTTCTTC
TRBV4-2	TRBD1	many	TRBJ2-7	CASSQETGTGWPFYF	TGTGCCAGCAGCCAAGAGACCGGGACAGGTTGGCCTTTCTACTTC
TRBV6-2/TRBV6-3	.	many	TRBJ2-1	CASSRLSVEQFF	TGTGCCAGCAGTCGCTTGAGTGTTGAGCAGTTCTTC
TRBV5-6	.	.	TRBJ2-3	CASSLTPSTDTQYF	TGTGCCAGCAGCTTAACACCTAGCACAGATACGCAGTATTTT
TRBV7-2	TRBD1	few	TRBJ2-4	CASSLGDRKDIQYF	TGTGCCAGCAGCTTAGGGGACAGAAAGGACATTCAGTACTTC
TRBV6-2/TRBV6-3	TRBD2	.	TRBJ2-7	CASSRGDVSWGQYF	TGTGCCAGCAGCCGGGGGGACGTATCCTGGGGGCAGTACTTC
TRBV18	.	few	TRBJ2-7	CASSPFTGAPSNEQYF	TGTGCCAGCTCACCATTCACGGGAGCCCCCTCCAACGAGCAGTACTTC
TRBV5-1	.	few	TRBJ2-5	CASSPALPGPRDKTQYF	TGCGCCAGCAGCCCCGCACTCCCAGGGCCAAGAGACAAAACCCAGTACTTC
TRBV7-9	TRBD2	many	TRBJ2-1	CASSLVRGGLDEQFF	TGTGCCAGCAGCTTAGTACGGGGGGGCCTCGATGAGCAGTTCTTC
TRBV28	.	.	TRBJ2-7	CASSPPSVLLAVGYEQYF	TGTGCCAGCAGTCCACCTTCTGTACTACTAGCAGTTGGCTACGAGCAGTACTTC
TRBV7-9	TRBD1	few	TRBJ2-7	CASSRGTGAGYEQYF	TGTGCCAGCAGCCGCGGGACAGGGGCAGGCTACGAGCAGTACTTC
TRBV6-4	TRBD2	few	TRBJ2-3	CASRRTSGADTQYF	TGTGCCAGCAGAAGGACTAGCGGGGCAGATACGCAGTATTTT
TRBV27	.	many	TRBJ2-3	CAIQGGGTDTQYF	TGTGCCATACAGGGTGGGGGCACAGATACGCAGTATTTT
TRBV2	TRBD1	.	TRBJ2-5	CASRATGTGQETQYF	TGTGCCAGCAGAGCGACCGGGACAGGCCAAGAGACCCAGTACTTC
TRBV7-2	.	few	TRBJ2-1	CASSSVIGNEQFF	TGTGCCAGCAGTTCCGTAATTGGGAATGAGCAGTTCTTC
TRBV5-5	.	.	TRBJ2-2	CASSSRGGNTGELFF	TGTGCCAGCAGCTCGCGGGGCGGAAACACCGGGGAGCTGTTTTTT
TRBV10-3	.	.	TRBJ2-1	CATSDRKHSYNEQFF	TGTGCCACCTCAGACAGAAAACACTCCTACAATGAGCAGTTCTTC
TRBV6-2/TRBV6-3	TRBD1	many	TRBJ2-1	CASSYQIGQGYNEQFF	TGTGCCAGCAGTTACCAGATAGGACAGGGCTACAATGAGCAGTTCTTC
TRBV11-3	.	many	TRBJ1-6	CASSLPREALNSPLHF	TGTGCCAGCAGCTTACCGAGGGAAGCACTCAATTCACCCCTCCACTTT